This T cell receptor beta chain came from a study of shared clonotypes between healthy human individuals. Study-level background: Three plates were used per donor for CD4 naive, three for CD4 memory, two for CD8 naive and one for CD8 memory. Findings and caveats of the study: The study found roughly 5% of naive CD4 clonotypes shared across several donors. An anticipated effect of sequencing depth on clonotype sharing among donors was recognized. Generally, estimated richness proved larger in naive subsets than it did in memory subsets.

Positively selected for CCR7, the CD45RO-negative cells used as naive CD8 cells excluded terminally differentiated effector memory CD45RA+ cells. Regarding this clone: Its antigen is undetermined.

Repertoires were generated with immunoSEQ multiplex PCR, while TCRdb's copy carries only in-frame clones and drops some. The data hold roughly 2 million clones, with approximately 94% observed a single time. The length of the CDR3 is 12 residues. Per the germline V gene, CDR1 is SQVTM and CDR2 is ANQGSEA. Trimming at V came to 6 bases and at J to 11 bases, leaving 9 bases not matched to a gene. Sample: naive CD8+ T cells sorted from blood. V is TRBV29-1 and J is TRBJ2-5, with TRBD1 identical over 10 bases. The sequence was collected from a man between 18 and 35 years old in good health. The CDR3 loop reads CSVGQGSQEQYF. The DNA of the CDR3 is TGCAGCGTGGGACAGGGGTCCCAAGAGCAGTACTTC.